This TCR beta chain was found in a study of memory CD4+ T cells and cytomegalovirus serostatus. Looking at the study overall: This sample comes from healthy Belgian adults, about nine CMV seropositive, about 25 seronegative.

The sort gate was single viable CD3+CD4+CD8-CD45RO+ cells for memory CD4+ T cells. Some clones are missing from TCRdb's copy, which holds only in-frame ones; the method was immunoSEQ multiplex PCR. The repertoire has 40,000 to 55,000 clones, roughly three quarters of them found once; the top ten carry 0.65% to 0.7%. The CDR3 is made up of 17 amino acids. The chain combines TRBV21-1 with TRBJ2-5; TRBD2, as called in the table, went unchecked against the DNA. TRBV21-1 is reported as a pseudogene. The sequence came from an adult in good health and CMV-seronegative. The sequenced sample was memory CD4+ T cells from blood. This CDR3 is CASEGGLAGVGQETQYF. The CDR3 DNA reads as TGTGCCAGCGAAGGGGGACTAGCGGGAGTTGGCCAAGAGACCCAGTACTTC.